This TCR beta chain was retrieved from a study of cytomegalovirus exposure and HLA in healthy donors. Findings and limits, study-wide: One variant, a missense change in DCLRE1C, was linked in a later analysis to TCR beta V- and J-gene trimming. Available immune exposure information was restricted to CMV serostatus only.

Participants comprised healthy donors of bone marrow. The study ran its PCR with 60 Vbeta and 13 Jbeta primers. Sequenced by immunoSEQ multiplex PCR; TCRdb stores in-frame clones only, minus some. The sample lists around 100,000 clones, more than 70% occurring once. A note on this clone: The antigen remains undetermined.

Losses at the gene ends were 7 bases for V and 5 bases for J; bases not matched to a gene: 13. Germline assignment: CDR1 SGHKS and CDR2 YYEKEE (reference sequence). The CDR3 spans 15 residues. Sample: PBMCs. The chain couples TRBV5-5 to TRBJ2-7, with 9 bases identical to TRBD2. The receptor's source is a male donor in good health and CMV-seropositive. For the CDR3, the DNA is TGTGCCAGCGGGGGAAGAGCGGGAGGACGGAACGAGCAGTACTTC. Translation gives CASGGRAGGRNEQYF. Full variable domain (missing parts from reference TRBV5-5 and TRBJ2-7): DAGVTQSPTHLIKTRGQQVTLRCSPISGHKSVSWYQQVLGQGPQFIFQYYEKEERGRGNFPDRFSARQFPNYSSELNVNALLLGDSALYLCASGGRAGGRNEQYFGPGTRLTVT.